The 16 T cell receptor beta chains below come from one sample, sequenced in a study of T cells in Graves' hyperthyroidism and ophthalmopathy. TCR beta CDR3 regions were amplified from RNA. RT-PCR in the first round (using the HTBI primer set) targeted the TCR CDR3. MiXCR, applied by TCRdb to the multiplex PCR reads, yields one record per CDR3 protein. The sample holds hundreds of thousands of distinct CDR3 sequences, about 15% seen once. The sample taken for sequencing was blood. All receptors come from a man aged 18 to 29 with Graves' ophthalmopathy.

This clonotype was detected ten times or more. The chain is built from TRBV6-2 or TRBV6-3 and TRBJ2-1; the match to TRBD1 covers 8 bases. The germline V gene has CDR1 MNHEY and CDR2 SVGEGT. Trimming removed 2 bases from V and 7 bases from J; junction bases left unmatched: 7. CDR3 length: 15 amino acids. The CDR3 loop is CASSYLTGVRNEQFF. The CDR3 region has the DNA TGTGCCAGCAGTTACCTGACAGGGGTTAGGAATGAGCAGTTCTTC.

This clonotype was seen many times. The chain combines TRBV7-8 with TRBJ2-7, with D perhaps matching TRBD2 (6 bases). CDR1 is SGHVS, CDR2 FQNEAQ, per germline. CDR3 size: 14 residues. Trimming took 5 bases from V and 1 from J, leaving 12 bases between them. The CDR3 DNA sequence: TGTGCCAGCAGCAGCCTGACTAGTTCCTACGAGCAGTACTTC. This translates into CASSSLTSSYEQYF.

The chain employs TRBV7-9 and TRBJ2-5, with 10 bases identical to TRBD1. The J segment lost 5 bases and the V segment lost 4 bases, leaving 4 bases of the junction unmatched. The CDR3 loop spans 14 amino acids. Germline loops: CDR1 SEHNR, CDR2 FQNEAQ (reference sequence). In nucleotides, the CDR3 is TGTGCCAGCAGCTCTGGGACAGGGGACGAGACCCAGTACTTC. This codes for CASSSGTGDETQYF. Full variable domain (outside the CDR3, taken from reference TRBV7-9 and TRBJ2-5): DTGVSQNPRHKITKRGQNVTFRCDPISEHNRLYWYRQTLGQGPEFLTYFQNEAQLEKSRLLSDRFSAERPKGSFSTLEIQRTEQGDSAMYLCASSSGTGDETQYFGPGTRLLVL.

The chain combines TRBV9 with TRBJ1-4; D is possibly TRBD1 (5 bases). CDR1 and CDR2 from the germline V gene are SGDLS and YYNGEE. V lost 4 bases and J lost 8, with 15 bases in between. The CDR3 runs 14 residues. The CDR3, as DNA: TGTGCCAGCAGCACACCCGGGGCCTGGGAAAAACTGTTTTTT. It codes for CASSTPGAWEKLFF.

This clonotype was seen only a few times. This chain connects TRBV19 to TRBJ2-7; TRBD1 or TRBD2 may be the D gene (5 bases each). The CDR3 sequence is 11 residues long. V lost 5 bases to trimming and J lost 6 bases, with 8 bases between them. The germline gives CDR1 LNHDA, CDR2 SQIVND (reference sequence). This chain's CDR3 is CASSWGREQYF. The CDR3 DNA follows: TGTGCCAGTAGTTGGGGACGCGAGCAGTACTTC. Variable domain in full (rest from reference TRBV19 and TRBJ2-7): DGGITQSPKYLFRKEGQNVTLSCEQNLNHDAMYWYRQDPGQGLRLIYYSQIVNDFQKGDIAEGYSVSREKKESFPLTVTSAQKNPTAFYLCASSWGREQYFGPGTRLTVT.

This clonotype was seen repeatedly, ten times or more. The rearrangement links TRBV6-1 to TRBJ2-2; 9 bases line up with TRBD1. Germline V gives CDR1 MNHNS, CDR2 SASEGT. The V gene end was trimmed by 4 bases and the J gene end by 0 bases; junction bases not matched to a gene: 0. This CDR3 is built from 15 residues. The CDR3 protein is CASSGQGANTGELFF. The CDR3 DNA reads TGTGCCAGCAGTGGACAGGGGGCGAACACCGGGGAGCTGTTTTTT.

In this sample, this clonotype turned up many times. The chain has TRBV7-9 and TRBJ2-1; 9 bases are a match to TRBD2. V trimming: 5 bases; J trimming: 6 bases; junction bases outside the gene matches: 8. The CDR3 runs 15 residues. Germline V lookup: CDR1 SEHNR, CDR2 FQNEAQ (reference sequence). The CDR3 reads CASSPAGGLPNEQFF. The DNA for the CDR3 is TGTGCCAGCAGCCCAGCGGGGGGCCTTCCCAATGAGCAGTTCTTC.

In regard to this clonotype: The limits of the CDR3 on the DNA are not certain, so only TCRdb's listed CDR3 is given. CDR3 amino acids: CASSSSPNEQFF. The chain is built from TRBV6-1 and TRBJ2-1. With termini counted, the CDR3 has 12 amino acids. Germline V gene sequence: CDR1 MNHNS, CDR2 SASEGT.

This clonotype was recorded many times. The V and J genes are TRBV6-1 and TRBJ2-3, with D hard to call. This CDR3 region has 11 residues. V was cut by 5 bases and J by 7 bases, with 7 bases left in between. The germline V gene encodes CDR1 MNHNS and CDR2 SASEGT. CDR3 amino acids: CASSLGHTQYF. CDR3 nucleotide sequence: TGTGCCAGCAGTCTCGGGCATACGCAGTATTTT.

In its sample, this clonotype was seen a few times. This rearrangement joins TRBV12-3 or TRBV12-4 to TRBJ2-2; the D gene is possibly TRBD1 (6 bases). V lost 6 bases to trimming and J lost 4 bases, with 12 bases between them. The CDR3 is made up of 14 amino acids. This chain's CDR3 is CASSLTGFTGELFF. CDR3 DNA sequence: TGTGCCAGCAGCCTTACAGGGTTCACCGGGGAGCTGTTTTTT.

The sample holds many counts of this clonotype. The V call is TRBV7-2, the J call TRBJ2-5; a possible D gene is TRBD2 (5 bases). Trimming removed 5 bases from V and 3 bases from J, with 16 bases in between. Germline V gene sequence: CDR1 SGHTA, CDR2 FQGNSA. This CDR3 region has 15 residues. Here the CDR3 reads CASSINRGLEETQYF. CDR3 sequence (DNA): TGTGCCAGCAGCATAAACCGCGGGTTGGAAGAGACCCAGTACTTC.

This clonotype was counted at least ten times. This rearrangement joins TRBV6-5 to TRBJ2-1; 8 bases agree with TRBD2. V lost 7 bases and J lost 5; bases outside the gene matches: 7. From germline, CDR1 is MNHEY and CDR2 SVGAGI. The CDR3 covers 14 residues. This CDR3 reads CASKLIAGNNEQFF. The CDR3 DNA is TGTGCCAGCAAGTTAATAGCGGGGAACAATGAGCAGTTCTTC.

The V call is TRBV19, the J call TRBJ2-2; no reliable D call. V gave up 2 bases and J gave up 7 bases, with 8 bases separating them. The germline gives CDR1 LNHDA, CDR2 SQIVND (reference sequence). The CDR3 contains 13 residues. CDR3 nucleotides: TGTGCCAGTAGTATAACGGAAAACGGGGAGCTGTTTTTT. Translation: CASSITENGELFF.

In regard to this clonotype: A clone one base away is much larger, so this may be a read error. The chain's CDR3 is CSAEVSGAHLGQYF. CDR3 sequence (DNA): TGCAGCGCTGAAGTGTCAGGGGCACACCTTGGGCAGTACTTC. The chain carries TRBV29-1 and TRBJ2-7, with D possibly matching TRBD1 (6 bases). The CDR3 consists of 14 residues. Germline V lookup: CDR1 SQVTM, CDR2 ANQGSEA.

This clonotype was picked up many times. The chain uses TRBV6-5 and TRBJ2-2, with D tentatively TRBD1 (6 bases). Germline CDR1 is MNHEY and CDR2 is SVGAGI. V was clipped by 2 bases and J by 6 bases, with 13 bases between them. The CDR3 loop spans 15 amino acids. The CDR3 loop reads CASSYDRNLAGELFF. CDR3 nucleotides: TGTGCCAGCAGTTACGACAGGAACCTGGCCGGGGAGCTGTTTTTT.

Ten or more counts support this clonotype. The rearrangement uses TRBV12-3 or TRBV12-4 and TRBJ1-3; possible D gene TRBD1, 6 bases. The CDR3 runs to 15 residues. V was shortened by 7 bases and J by 2 bases, with 15 bases between the two germline ends. In DNA, the CDR3 is TGTGCCAGCAACCACAGGGTACTAGCTGGAAACACCATATATTTT. Its protein product is CASNHRVLAGNTIYF.